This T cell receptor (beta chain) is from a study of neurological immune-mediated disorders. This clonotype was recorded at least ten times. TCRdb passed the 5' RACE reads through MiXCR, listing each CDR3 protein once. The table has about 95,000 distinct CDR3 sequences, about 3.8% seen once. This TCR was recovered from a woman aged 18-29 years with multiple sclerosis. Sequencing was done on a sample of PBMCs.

CDR3 DNA sequence: TGTGCCAGCAGTTTTACCTACCGACAGGGTGTTGCTGGAAACACCATATATTTT. Translating gives CASSFTYRQGVAGNTIYF. The rearrangement joins TRBV6-5 to TRBJ1-3; 7 positions match TRBD1. This CDR3 comprises 18 residues. V shed 4 bases and J 2 bases; nucleotides not matched to a gene: 14. Germline assignment: CDR1 MNHEY and CDR2 SVGAGI.